Described below is a single T cell receptor (beta chain) sequence and its context. Its specificity is unknown. These data originate in a study of memory CD4+ T cells and cytomegalovirus serostatus. Study-level findings and limits: Median bootstrapped AUC for CMV status was roughly 0.95 originally, less than 0.93 US-trained.

Single viable CD3+CD4+CD8-CD45RO+ cells were sorted as the memory CD4+ T cells. This CDR3 spans 12 amino acids. V dropped 5 bases and J dropped 5 bases, with 9 bases sitting between them. Germline CDR1 and CDR2: SEHNR and FQNEAQ (reference sequence). Assay used: immunoSEQ multiplex PCR; TCRdb lists only in-frame clones, some missing. The sample shows around 50,000 clones, 70% to 75% of them seen only once. This chain joins TRBV7-9 and TRBJ1-2, with no clear D. The source material was memory CD4+ T cells from blood. This TCR derives from an adult in good health and CMV-seropositive. This CDR3 reads CASSPSFYGYTF. In DNA form, the CDR3 reads TGTGCCAGCAGCCCTTCTTTTTATGGCTACACCTTC.